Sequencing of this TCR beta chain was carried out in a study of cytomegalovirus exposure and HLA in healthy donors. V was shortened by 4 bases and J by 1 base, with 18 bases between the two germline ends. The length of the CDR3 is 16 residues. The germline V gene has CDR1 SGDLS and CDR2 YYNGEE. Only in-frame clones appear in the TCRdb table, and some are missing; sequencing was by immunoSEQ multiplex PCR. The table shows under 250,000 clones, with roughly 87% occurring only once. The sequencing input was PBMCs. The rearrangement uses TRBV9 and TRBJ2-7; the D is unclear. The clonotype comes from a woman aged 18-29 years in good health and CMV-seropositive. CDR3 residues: CASSQLQDSISYEQYF. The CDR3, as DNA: TGTGCCAGCAGCCAGTTGCAAGACTCGATTTCCTACGAGCAGTACTTC.